These 21 T cell receptor beta chains were all obtained from the same sample, sequenced in a study of CD8+ T cells in alopecia areata. It was cDNA, reverse transcribed from extracted RNA, that served as the sequencing template. Sequencing was performed with immunoSEQ multiplex PCR; in TCRdb, only in-frame clones are kept and a portion is missing. This table holds roughly 110,000 clones, around 83% found once. As to treatment: oral pan-JAK inhibitor, 5-10 mg twice daily. Sequencing used CD8+ T cells sorted from blood, obtained at week 24, from a patient treated with tofacitinib. These TCRs come from a human donor with alopecia areata.

This clone was counted a single time. The chain links TRBV4-2 to TRBJ2-3, with 9 bases matching TRBD1. This CDR3 has 15 amino acids. Germline V CDR1 and CDR2: LGHNA, YNFKEQ. V lost 3 bases to trimming and J lost 2 bases; unmatched junction nucleotides: 3. The CDR3 nucleotides read TGTGCCAGCAGCCAGGGACAGGGTCTCACAGATACGCAGTATTTT. It encodes CASSQGQGLTDTQYF.

This clone was found a few times. This chain connects TRBV23-1 to TRBJ2-3, with D possibly matching TRBD1 (6 bases). TRBV23-1 qualifies as an ORF whose function is uncertain. V shed 2 bases and J shed 0 bases, with 18 bases lying between them. CDR3 length equals 18 residues. This chain's CDR3 is CASSQSGGQSESTDTQYF. In DNA, the CDR3 is TGCGCCAGCAGTCAAAGTGGAGGACAGTCAGAAAGCACAGATACGCAGTATTTT.

This chain uses TRBV29-1 with TRBJ1-5; D uncertain. The CDR3 extends over 13 amino acids. Germline V gene sequence: CDR1 SQVTM, CDR2 ANQGSEA. V shed 0 bases and J shed 4 bases, with 7 bases lying between them. The CDR3 sequence: CSVEDGGNQPQHF. Written as DNA, the CDR3 is TGCAGCGTTGAAGATGGAGGGAATCAGCCCCAGCATTTT. The entire variable domain, with the rest obtained from reference TRBV29-1 and TRBJ1-5, is as follows: SAVISQKPSRDICQRGTSLTIQCQVDSQVTMMFWYRQQPGQSLTLIATANQGSEATYESGFVIDKFPISRPNLTFSTLTVSNMSPEDSSIYLCSVEDGGNQPQHFGDGTRLSIL.

The chain employs TRBV15 and TRBJ1-5; D may be TRBD1 (6 bases). With 0 bases removed from V and 6 bases from J, the gap between germline ends came to 9 bases. Germline loops: CDR1 LNHNV, CDR2 YYDKDF (reference sequence). The CDR3 sequence is 14 residues long. The CDR3, as DNA: TGTGCCACCAGCAGAGAGGACAGTTTTCAGCCCCAGCATTTT. It specifies CATSREDSFQPQHF.

The rearrangement links TRBV7-9 to TRBJ2-1, with TRBD2 as a possible D gene (5 bases). Trimming left V 5 bases short and J 3 bases short, with 17 bases between. Germline-derived CDR1 and CDR2 are SEHNR and FQNEAQ (reference sequence). There are 16 residues in the CDR3. The CDR3: CASSPGIATNYNEQFF. CDR3 DNA sequence: TGTGCCAGCAGCCCCGGTATTGCGACTAACTACAATGAGCAGTTCTTC.

This chain joins TRBV6-6 and TRBJ2-5; 8 bases agree with TRBD1. J gave up 6 bases and V 7 bases, and 13 bases lay outside the gene matches. CDR3 length equals 15 residues. Germline V gene lookup returns CDR1 MNHNY and CDR2 SVGAGI (reference sequence). CDR3 sequence reads: CASNQGAKVEKTQYF. The DNA for the CDR3 is TGTGCCAGCAATCAGGGGGCCAAAGTCGAGAAGACCCAGTACTTC.

V and J are TRBV11-2 and TRBJ2-1, with D perhaps TRBD1 (5 bases). The CDR3 spans 15 residues. With 2 bases removed from V and 0 bases from J, the gap between germline ends came to 8 bases. Germline V CDR1 and CDR2: SGHAT, FQNNGV. The CDR3 DNA reads as TGTGCCAGCAGCTTACAGGGTGGCTCCTACAATGAGCAGTTCTTC. Amino acid sequence: CASSLQGGSYNEQFF.

The chain employs TRBV7-8 and TRBJ2-7; maybe TRBD2 (7 bases). V was shortened by 5 bases and J by 5 bases, with 22 bases between the two germline ends. The germline V gene encodes CDR1 SGHVS and CDR2 FQNEAQ. This CDR3 has 16 amino acids. CDR3 DNA: TGTGCCAGCAGCCCCATAGAAGGGGGGGGAATAAACGAGCAGTACTTC. This translates into CASSPIEGGGINEQYF.

The rearrangement links TRBV10-3 to TRBJ2-5; 12 nucleotides match TRBD2. Germline CDR1 ENHRY, CDR2 SYGVKD. This CDR3 has 17 residues. V was pared by 10 bases and J by 5 bases, with 17 bases of the junction left unmatched. CDR3 sequence reads: CASSPTGTSGFRETQYF. As DNA, the CDR3 is TGTGCCAGCAGCCCAACGGGGACTAGCGGGTTCAGGGAGACCCAGTACTTC.

The chain joins TRBV27 to TRBJ1-3; D perhaps matches TRBD1 (6 bases). CDR1 is MNHEY, CDR2 SMNVEV, per germline (reference sequence). V dropped 0 bases and J dropped 4 bases, with 13 bases sitting between them. This CDR3 region has 16 residues. CDR3 protein: CASSLSSGGIGNTIYF. CDR3 sequence (DNA): TGTGCCAGCAGTTTATCATCGGGGGGCATCGGAAACACCATATATTTT.

This clone is a singleton in its sample. This chain joins TRBV25-1 and TRBJ2-1; 7 nucleotides agree with TRBD2. The CDR3 runs to 14 residues. V lost 2 bases and J lost 9; bases outside the gene matches: 7. The germline V gene encodes CDR1 MGHDK and CDR2 SYGVNS. CDR3 nucleotide sequence: TGTGCCAGCAGTGAAGCCAAGCGGGGAGGTGAGCAGTTCTTC. Translation gives CASSEAKRGGEQFF. Full variable domain (rest looked up from reference TRBV25-1 and TRBJ2-1): EADIYQTPRYLVIGTGKKITLECSQTMGHDKMYWYQQDPGMELHLIHYSYGVNSTEKGDLSSESTVSRIRTEHFPLTLESARPSHTSQYLCASSEAKRGGEQFFGPGTRLTVL.

This rearrangement joins TRBV27 to TRBJ1-2, with 8 bases fitting TRBD1. The CDR3 covers 15 residues. Germline CDR1 reads MNHEY; CDR2 reads SMNVEV (reference sequence). J gave up 0 bases and V 6 bases, and 6 bases lay outside the gene matches. The CDR3 region is CASSRQGSANYGYTF. The CDR3 DNA reads TGTGCCAGCAGCCGACAGGGGTCAGCTAACTATGGCTACACCTTC.

This chain links TRBV4-3 with TRBJ2-3; D ambiguous. The CDR3 loop spans 16 amino acids. V lost 1 base and J 2 bases, leaving 13 bases between the germline ends. The germline V gene has CDR1 LGHNA and CDR2 YSLEER. The CDR3 nucleotides are TGCGCCAGCAGCCAAGCGAAGGGTATCTTCACAGATACGCAGTATTTT. Encoded protein: CASSQAKGIFTDTQYF.

A few counts support this clone. The V and J genes are TRBV7-2 and TRBJ2-5; TRBD2 matches at 14 bases. Germline V gene sequence: CDR1 SGHTA, CDR2 FQGNSA. With V trimmed by 2 bases and J by 4 bases, 6 bases remained unmatched. This CDR3 is built from 17 residues. CDR3 in DNA: TGTGCCAGCAGCTTACCCACGGGACTAGCGGGGGTAGAGACCCAGTACTTC. Amino acids: CASSLPTGLAGVETQYF.

Points on this clone: Different DNA sequences within this sample yield the same CDR3. The chain carries TRBV11-2 and TRBJ2-7, with 8 bases matching TRBD2. There are 14 residues in the CDR3. V was clipped by 1 base and J by 1 base; unmatched bases: 0. In germline, CDR1 is SGHAT, CDR2 FQNNGV. The CDR3 region is CASSLAGGSYEQYF. In nucleotides, the CDR3 is TGTGCCAGCAGCTTAGCGGGGGGGTCCTACGAGCAGTACTTC.

As for this clone: Other DNA sequences in this specimen translate into the identical CDR3. The chain recombines TRBV9 with TRBJ2-4, with D possibly TRBD1 on 5 matching bases. The germline V and J ends were trimmed by 0 bases and 4 bases, with 11 bases remaining between them. Germline V gene lookup returns CDR1 SGDLS and CDR2 YYNGEE. The CDR3 sequence is 15 residues long. The CDR3 DNA follows: TGTGCCAGCAGCGTAGCTGGGCAGGGAAAAAACATTCAGTACTTC. As protein: CASSVAGQGKNIQYF. Combining the CDR3 with reference TRBV9 and TRBJ2-4 gives the whole variable domain DSGVTQTPKHLITATGQRVTLRCSPRSGDLSVYWYQQSLDQGLQFLIQYYNGEERAKGNILERFSAQQFPDLHSELNLSSLELGDSALYFCASSVAGQGKNIQYFGAGTRLSVL.

V usage is TRBV6-5 and J usage is TRBJ2-7, with D perhaps TRBD1 (6 bases). Trimming stripped 5 bases from V and 2 bases from J, with 16 bases between. The germline gives CDR1 MNHEY, CDR2 SVGAGI. This CDR3 region has 15 residues. As DNA, the CDR3 is TGTGCCAGCAGTCGCGACAGGAATCCCACCTACGAGCAGTACTTC. It yields the protein CASSRDRNPTYEQYF.

V and J are TRBV19 and TRBJ2-3, with 7 bases that match TRBD2. Per germline, CDR1 LNHDA and CDR2 SQIVND (reference sequence). V was pared by 1 base and J by 0 bases, with 1 base of the junction left unmatched. The CDR3 consists of 15 residues. The CDR3 DNA follows: TGTGCCAGTAGTATAGGGGAGGGGAGCACAGATACGCAGTATTTT. It codes for CASSIGEGSTDTQYF.

This chain joins TRBV29-1 and TRBJ2-3; 9 positions agree with TRBD2. V lost 7 bases, J lost 6 bases, and 11 bases stayed unmatched. CDR1 and CDR2 (germline): SQVTM, ANQGSEA. The CDR3 is 14 residues long. The CDR3: CSEARGGASDTQYF. The DNA of the CDR3 is TGCAGCGAGGCGCGCGGGGGGGCGAGTGATACGCAGTATTTT.

V is TRBV5-1 and J is TRBJ2-3, with a weak D call TRBD2 (6 bases). CDR1 is SGHRS, CDR2 YFSETQ, per germline. CDR3 length equals 15 residues. Trimming pared 0 bases from V and 1 base from J, leaving 9 bases between. The DNA for the CDR3 is TGCGCCAGCAGCTTGGGTAGCGGTGGCACAGATACGCAGTATTTT. Amino acid sequence: CASSLGSGGTDTQYF.

The chain couples TRBV2 to TRBJ2-3; 9 bases are shared with TRBD2. CDR1 and CDR2 (germline): SNHLY, FYNNEI. The length of the CDR3 is 16 residues. V was pared by 7 bases and J by 2 bases, with 10 bases of the junction left unmatched. The CDR3 DNA sequence: TGTGCCAGCATTGGGGGGACTAGCCTCTCCACAGATACGCAGTATTTT. Its protein product is CASIGGTSLSTDTQYF.